Below, one TCR beta chain is given with its context. The antigen it recognizes is unknown. Per-base quality was not reported, and no clone a single base away is much larger than it. One collaborating source in Seattle enrolled patients during active infection and followed them longitudinally through the course of disease. The collaborating institutions used their own protocols to collect whole blood in K2EDTA tubes. For TCRbeta analysis, collaborators shipped samples as frozen whole blood, isolated PBMCs, or DNA extracted from either of those sample types. The immunoSEQ Assay, a bias-controlled multiplex PCR, was used to amplify TCRbeta CDR3 regions from genomic DNA. Per the original workflow: The number of nucleated cells in each sample was estimated from the amplification of reference gene primers within the assay. Sequence reads were collapsed and filtered to measure the absolute abundance of every unique TCRbeta CDR3 rearrangement. For each sample, productive Simpson clonality was calculated as the square root of Simpson's diversity index across productive rearrangements. TCRdb provides this immuneACCESS table in a form limited to in-frame rearrangements. Some clones are lacking; in checked studies, under half of them reflect an unresolved V gene, and why the rest are absent is not known. The DNA gave D and trimming, while V, J and clone size come from that table. Here the sample has about 240,000 clones; 85% to 95% occur a single time. The ten most abundant clones make up approximately 0.8% of the sample.

The data derive from a study of blood T cell repertoires in COVID-19 (TCRdb year 2020). About the study as a whole: Samples covering the acute and convalescent phases of COVID-19 were provided by collaborators in the United States, Italy and Spain. The prospective study material was composed of cDNA or gDNA derived from T cells, B-cell-depleted T cells, or PBMCs. Subjects who had been exposed to COVID-19, were actively infected with it, or had recovered from it provided the deeply sampled blood TCRbeta repertoires that made up the dataset. A freely available public database, intended as a resource for researchers studying the immune response to SARS-CoV-2, is where the repertoires were released. The samples were drawn from two sources: the first 160 participants of the ongoing ImmuneRACE study, and fewer than 1,500 subjects contributed by 6 global collaborators. Nearly every sample came with metadata listing a de-identified subject ID, COVID-19 status, age in years and sex. Where HLA class I and class II types were available, the types were taken from metadata supplied by the sample provider, not from assay-based typing.

What the study reported, not specific to this receptor: Clinical and demographic metadata were provided uncurated, with the amount varying by source and participant.

The sample comprised peripheral blood. The receptor was isolated from a man aged 25 to 40 with COVID-19, enrolled during active disease.

The nucleotide sequence is given as TGTGCCATCAGTGAGTCTAGCTTGTCCCATGGCTACACCTTC. It translates to CAISESSLSHGYTF. Recombination linked TRBV10-3 to TRBJ1-2, with the D gene too uncertain to name. The CDR3, cysteine through phenylalanine, is 14 amino acids long. CDR3 DNA only is kept here, 42 bases in frame from base 1. CDR1 and CDR2, per the germline V gene, are ENHRY and SYGVKD. The germline ends are 11 bases apart after V is trimmed by 0 bases and J by 6 bases.